Described below is a single T cell receptor (beta chain) sequence and its context. PCR employed 60 Vbeta and 13 Jbeta primers. Some clones are missing from TCRdb's copy, which holds only in-frame ones; the method was immunoSEQ multiplex PCR. Of 150,000 to 200,000 clones detected, approximately 85% appear once; the ten largest clones hold roughly 5%. The CDR3 totals 13 residues. The V and J ends lost 3 bases and 6 bases respectively, with 11 bases between them. Per germline, CDR1 ENHRY and CDR2 SYGVKD. This record comes from a study of cytomegalovirus exposure and HLA in healthy donors. Material for sequencing was PBMCs. The V gene is TRBV10-3, the J gene TRBJ1-1; possible D gene TRBD1, 5 bases. The sequence derives from a girl aged 10-17 years in good health and CMV-seropositive. The CDR3 is CAISDREGAEAFF. CDR3 nucleotides: TGTGCCATCAGTGACCGCGAAGGGGCTGAAGCTTTCTTT.